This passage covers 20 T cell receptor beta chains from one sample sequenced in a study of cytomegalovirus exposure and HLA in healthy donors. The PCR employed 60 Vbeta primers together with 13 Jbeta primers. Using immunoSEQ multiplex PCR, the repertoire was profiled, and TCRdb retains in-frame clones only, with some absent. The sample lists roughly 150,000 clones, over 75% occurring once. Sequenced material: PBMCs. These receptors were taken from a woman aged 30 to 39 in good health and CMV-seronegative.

The CDR3: CASSLDGGDQPQHF. The CDR3 coding sequence is TGTGCCAGCAGCTTAGACGGGGGAGATCAGCCCCAGCATTTT. The chain is built from TRBV11-2 and TRBJ1-5; D is perhaps TRBD1 (5 bases). The CDR3 is made up of 14 amino acids. Trimming cost V 0 bases and J 5 bases, with 8 bases left between them. The germline gives CDR1 SGHAT, CDR2 FQNNGV.

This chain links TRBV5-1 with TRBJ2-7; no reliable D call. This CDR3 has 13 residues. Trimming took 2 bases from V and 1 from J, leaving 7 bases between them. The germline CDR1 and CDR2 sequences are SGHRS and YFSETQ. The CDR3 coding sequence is TGCGCCAGCAGCTTACAGTCTTCCTACGAGCAGTACTTC. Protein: CASSLQSSYEQYF.

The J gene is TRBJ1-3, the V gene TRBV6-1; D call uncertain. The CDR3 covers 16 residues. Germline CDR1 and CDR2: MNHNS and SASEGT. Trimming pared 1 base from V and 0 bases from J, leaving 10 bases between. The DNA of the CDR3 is TGTGCCAGCAGTGAAGGAGCCTTTTTCTCTGGAAACACCATATATTTT. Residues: CASSEGAFFSGNTIYF.

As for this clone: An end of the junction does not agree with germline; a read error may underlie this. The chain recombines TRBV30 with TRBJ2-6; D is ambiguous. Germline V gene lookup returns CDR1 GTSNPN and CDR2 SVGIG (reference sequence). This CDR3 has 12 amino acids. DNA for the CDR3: TGTGCCTGGAGTTCCGCGGCCAACGTCCTGGCTTTC. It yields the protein CAWSSAANVLAF.

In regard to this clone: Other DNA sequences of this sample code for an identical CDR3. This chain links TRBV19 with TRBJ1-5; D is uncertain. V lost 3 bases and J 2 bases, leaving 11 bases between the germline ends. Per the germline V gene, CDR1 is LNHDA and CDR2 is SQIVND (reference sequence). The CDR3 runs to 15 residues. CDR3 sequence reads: CASSISGSGNQPQHF. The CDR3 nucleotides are TGTGCCAGTAGTATTTCGGGGTCCGGCAATCAGCCCCAGCATTTT.

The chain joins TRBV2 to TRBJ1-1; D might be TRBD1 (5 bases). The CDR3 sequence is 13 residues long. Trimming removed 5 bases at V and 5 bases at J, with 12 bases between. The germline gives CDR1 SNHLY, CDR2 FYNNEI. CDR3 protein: CASSSQGRTEAFF. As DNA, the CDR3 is TGTGCCAGCAGTTCTCAGGGTAGGACTGAAGCTTTCTTT.

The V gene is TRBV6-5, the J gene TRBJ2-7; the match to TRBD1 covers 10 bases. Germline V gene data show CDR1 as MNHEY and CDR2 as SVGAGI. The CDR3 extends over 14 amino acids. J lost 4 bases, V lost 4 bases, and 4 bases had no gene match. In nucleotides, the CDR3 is TGTGCCAGCAGTTCGGGACAGGGGAAGTACGAGCAGTACTTC. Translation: CASSSGQGKYEQYF.

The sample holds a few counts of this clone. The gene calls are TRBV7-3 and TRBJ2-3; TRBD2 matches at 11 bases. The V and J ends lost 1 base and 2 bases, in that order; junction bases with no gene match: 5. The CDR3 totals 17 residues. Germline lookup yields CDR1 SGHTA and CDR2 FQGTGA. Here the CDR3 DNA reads TGTGCCAGCAGCTTAAGGCCTAGCGGGGGGTACACAGATACGCAGTATTTT. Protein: CASSLRPSGGYTDTQYF.

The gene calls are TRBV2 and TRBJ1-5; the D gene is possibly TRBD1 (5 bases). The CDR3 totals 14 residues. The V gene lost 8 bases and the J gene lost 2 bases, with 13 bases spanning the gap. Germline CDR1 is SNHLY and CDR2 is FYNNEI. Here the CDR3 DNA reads TGTGCCAGCGAGACGGGGGTGCGCAATCAGCCCCAGCATTTT. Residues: CASETGVRNQPQHF.

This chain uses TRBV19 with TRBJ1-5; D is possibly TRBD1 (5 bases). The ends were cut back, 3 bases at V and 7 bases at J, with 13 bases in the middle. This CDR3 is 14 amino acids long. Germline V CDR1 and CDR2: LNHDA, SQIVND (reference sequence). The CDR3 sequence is CASSIQGRQQPQHF. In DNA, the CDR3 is TGTGCCAGTAGTATCCAGGGAAGACAGCAGCCCCAGCATTTT.

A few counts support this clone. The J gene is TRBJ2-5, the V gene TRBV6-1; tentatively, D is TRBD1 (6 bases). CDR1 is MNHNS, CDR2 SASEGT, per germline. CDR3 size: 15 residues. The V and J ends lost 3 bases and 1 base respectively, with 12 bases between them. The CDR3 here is CASSDATGPQETQYF. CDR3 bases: TGTGCCAGCAGTGACGCGACAGGACCCCAAGAGACCCAGTACTTC.

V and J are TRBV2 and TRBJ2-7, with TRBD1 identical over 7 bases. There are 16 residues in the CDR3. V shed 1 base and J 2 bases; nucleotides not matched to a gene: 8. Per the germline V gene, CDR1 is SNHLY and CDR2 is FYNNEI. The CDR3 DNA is TGTGCCAGCAGTGAAGGTCCCCGGGACAGACCCTACGAGCAGTACTTC. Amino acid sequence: CASSEGPRDRPYEQYF.

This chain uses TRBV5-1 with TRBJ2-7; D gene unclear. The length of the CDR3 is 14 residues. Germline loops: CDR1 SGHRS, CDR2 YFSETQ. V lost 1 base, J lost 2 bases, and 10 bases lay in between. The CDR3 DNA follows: TGCGCCAGCAGCTTGTTTGTATCTACCTACGAGCAGTACTTC. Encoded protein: CASSLFVSTYEQYF.

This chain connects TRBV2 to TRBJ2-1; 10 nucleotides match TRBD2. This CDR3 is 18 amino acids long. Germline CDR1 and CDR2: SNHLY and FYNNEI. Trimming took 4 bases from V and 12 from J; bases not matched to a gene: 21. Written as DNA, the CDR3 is TGTGCCAGCAGTGGCCCCCGGACAACTAGCGGGGAGTTAGTGAGGCAGTTCTTC. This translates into CASSGPRTTSGELVRQFF.

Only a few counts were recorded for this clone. The CDR3 region is CATRETGGFEQYF. In DNA, the CDR3 is TGTGCCACCAGAGAGACAGGGGGCTTCGAGCAGTACTTC. The V and J genes are TRBV15 and TRBJ2-7, with TRBD1 matching over 10 bases. Looked up from germline, CDR1 is LNHNV and CDR2 is YYDKDF (reference sequence). There are 13 residues in the CDR3. The junction had 5 bases not matched to a gene; V was cut back by 6 bases and J by 6 bases.

CDR3 sequence (DNA): TGTGCCAGCCGCTCGTTACAGGGGACTGAAGCTTTCTTT. Its protein is CASRSLQGTEAFF. This chain uses TRBV7-9 with TRBJ1-1; 7 nucleotides line up with TRBD1. J gave up 5 bases and V 8 bases, and 8 bases lay outside the gene matches. Germline V CDR1 and CDR2: SEHNR, FQNEAQ (reference sequence). The CDR3 consists of 13 residues.

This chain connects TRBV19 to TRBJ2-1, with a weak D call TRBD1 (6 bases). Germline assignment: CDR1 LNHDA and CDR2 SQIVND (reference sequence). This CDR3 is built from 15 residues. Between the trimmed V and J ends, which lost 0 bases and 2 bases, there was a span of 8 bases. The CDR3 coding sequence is TGTGCCAGTAGTATAGACCAGGGGACCTACAATGAGCAGTTCTTC. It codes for CASSIDQGTYNEQFF.

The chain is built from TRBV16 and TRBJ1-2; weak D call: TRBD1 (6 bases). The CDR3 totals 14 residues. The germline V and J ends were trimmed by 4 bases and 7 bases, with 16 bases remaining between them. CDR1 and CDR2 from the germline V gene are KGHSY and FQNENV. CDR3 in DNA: TGTGCCAGCAGCCTTTTGGACAGTGCGGGTGGCTACACCTTC. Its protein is CASSLLDSAGGYTF.

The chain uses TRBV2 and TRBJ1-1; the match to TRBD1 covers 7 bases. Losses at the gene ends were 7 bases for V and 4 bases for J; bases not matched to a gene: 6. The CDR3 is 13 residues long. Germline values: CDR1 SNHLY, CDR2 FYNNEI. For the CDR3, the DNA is TGTGCCAGCAATCGGGACAGAGTCACTGAAGCTTTCTTT. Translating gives CASNRDRVTEAFF.

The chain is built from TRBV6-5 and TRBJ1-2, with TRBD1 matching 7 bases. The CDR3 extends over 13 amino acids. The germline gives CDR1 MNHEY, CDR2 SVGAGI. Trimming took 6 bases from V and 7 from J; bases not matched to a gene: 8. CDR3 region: CASSSTGVGGYTF. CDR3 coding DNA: TGTGCCAGCAGCTCCACAGGGGTGGGTGGCTACACCTTC.